A single sample is the source of the 9 T cell receptor beta chains below, sequenced in a study of sequential checkpoint blockade in melanoma. Treatment indicated: randomized to nivolumab then ipilimumab (arm A) or the reverse (arm B). Profiling relied on immunoSEQ multiplex PCR, and the TCRdb table lists in-frame clones only, not all of them. The sample consists of several thousand clones, about 75% of them appearing once. The sample was CD8+ T cells sorted from blood (inferred from file names), taken from a patient given nivolumab and ipilimumab in sequence. Every receptor here comes from a human donor with melanoma.

The chain combines TRBV7-6 with TRBJ2-1, with 11 positions matching TRBD2. This CDR3 region has 16 residues. The V gene end was trimmed by 1 base and the J gene end by 4 bases; junction bases not matched to a gene: 3. Germline CDR1 is SGHVS and CDR2 is FNYEAQ. Written as DNA, the CDR3 is TGTGCCAGCAGCTTAGATTTAGCGGGAGGGTACAATGAGCAGTTCTTC. This translates into CASSLDLAGGYNEQFF. The full variable domain, with the rest looked up from reference TRBV7-6 and TRBJ2-1, is GAGVSQSPRYKVTKRGQDVALRCDPISGHVSLYWYRQALGQGPEFLTYFNYEAQQDKSGLPNDRFSAERPEGSISTLTIQRTEQRDSAMYRCASSLDLAGGYNEQFFGPGTRLTVL.

The chain couples TRBV6-4 to TRBJ1-1; D might be TRBD1 (5 bases). Germline assignment: CDR1 MRHNA and CDR2 SNTAGT. The CDR3 consists of 15 residues. The V end lost 6 bases, the J end lost 2 bases, and 16 bases lay between the germline ends. CDR3: CASSPSAGTNTEAFF. In DNA form, the CDR3 reads TGTGCCAGCAGCCCTTCCGCCGGGACTAACACTGAAGCTTTCTTT.

The chain combines TRBV7-2 with TRBJ2-4, with D possibly TRBD2 on 6 matching bases. CDR3 size: 18 residues. V lost 3 bases and J 0 bases, leaving 18 bases between the germline ends. The germline gives CDR1 SGHTA, CDR2 FQGNSA. CDR3 sequence (DNA): TGTGCCAGCAGCTTCCGGGACTCCTTAAGCCTAGCCAAAAACATTCAGTACTTC. As protein: CASSFRDSLSLAKNIQYF.

The table lists this clone with a few counts. The gene calls are TRBV6-1 and TRBJ1-1; no definite D call. Deletions cut 5 bases from V and 7 bases from J, with 14 bases between. Germline V CDR1 and CDR2: MNHNS, SASEGT. CDR3 length: 13 amino acids. In DNA, the CDR3 is TGTGCCAGCAGTCCACTGGTCGAGAATGAAGCTTTCTTT. Protein product: CASSPLVENEAFF.

The gene calls are TRBV4-1 and TRBJ2-2; maybe TRBD2 (6 bases). Germline V CDR1 and CDR2: MGHRA, YSYEKL. This CDR3 region has 14 residues. Trimming took off 4 bases at V and 7 bases at J, with 13 bases between the two ends. The CDR3 reads CASSRGREVGELFF. The CDR3 nucleotides read TGCGCCAGCAGCCGCGGAAGGGAGGTCGGGGAGCTGTTTTTT.

The chain couples TRBV6-4 to TRBJ2-3; 11 nucleotides agree with TRBD2. Germline values: CDR1 MRHNA, CDR2 SNTAGT. J gave up 6 bases and V 6 bases, and 8 bases lay outside the gene matches. There are 15 residues in the CDR3. The CDR3 loop is CASSALAGGLDTQYF. CDR3 bases: TGTGCCAGCAGCGCCCTAGCGGGGGGCCTCGATACGCAGTATTTT.

The chain recombines TRBV7-9 with TRBJ2-7, with 11 bases lining up with TRBD1. CDR1 is SEHNR, CDR2 FQNEAQ, per germline (reference sequence). The CDR3 sequence is 15 residues long. With V trimmed by 6 bases and J by 3 bases, 7 bases remained unmatched. CDR3 in DNA: TGTGCCAGCAGGGGACAGGGGGATTTCGGCTACGAGCAGTACTTC. Amino acids: CASRGQGDFGYEQYF.

The CDR3 sequence: CASSQRFTGSAGELFF. The CDR3 coding sequence is TGCGCCAGCAGCCAACGTTTCACAGGGTCGGCCGGGGAGCTGTTTTTT. The J gene is TRBJ2-2, the V gene TRBV4-1; D may be TRBD1 (6 bases). The CDR3 sequence is 16 residues long. V was shortened by 2 bases and J by 6 bases, with 16 bases between the two germline ends. Germline-derived CDR1 and CDR2 are MGHRA and YSYEKL.

The chain recombines TRBV7-6 with TRBJ2-7, with a possible D match to TRBD2 (6 bases). Germline lookup yields CDR1 SGHVS and CDR2 FNYEAQ. This CDR3 spans 15 amino acids. The V end was cut by 5 bases, the J end by 9 bases, with 23 bases between. The CDR3 bases are TGTGCCAGCAGCCCCGGCGGGACTCACTTGGGCGGGCAGTACTTC. Protein: CASSPGGTHLGGQYF.